This TCR beta chain came from a study of T cells in Graves' hyperthyroidism and ophthalmopathy. Germline values: CDR1 SGHTA, CDR2 FQGNSA. V gave up 4 bases and J gave up 2 bases, with 18 bases separating them. This CDR3 is built from 16 residues. This clonotype was observed many times. Its antigen is not known. RNA transcripts provided the source from which TCR beta CDR3 regions were amplified. With the HTBI primer set, the TCR CDR3 went through a first round of RT-PCR. MiXCR, run by TCRdb on the multiplex PCR reads, gives a single entry per CDR3 protein. Of 360,000 or so distinct CDR3 sequences listed, 12% to 15% are singletons. Exclusion criteria comprised uncontrolled infection, other autoimmune disease, pregnancy or lactation. Whole-study findings and limits: A median 6.5 months before onset, the model predicted ophthalmopathy.

The TCR originated in a woman aged 55-70 years with Graves' ophthalmopathy. This chain uses TRBV7-2 with TRBJ2-7; D is perhaps TRBD2 (6 bases). The sequenced sample consisted of blood. The CDR3 loop is CASSSPRDSGTYEQYF. In nucleotides, the CDR3 is TGTGCCAGCAGCTCGCCTCGGGACTCTGGAACCTACGAGCAGTACTTC.